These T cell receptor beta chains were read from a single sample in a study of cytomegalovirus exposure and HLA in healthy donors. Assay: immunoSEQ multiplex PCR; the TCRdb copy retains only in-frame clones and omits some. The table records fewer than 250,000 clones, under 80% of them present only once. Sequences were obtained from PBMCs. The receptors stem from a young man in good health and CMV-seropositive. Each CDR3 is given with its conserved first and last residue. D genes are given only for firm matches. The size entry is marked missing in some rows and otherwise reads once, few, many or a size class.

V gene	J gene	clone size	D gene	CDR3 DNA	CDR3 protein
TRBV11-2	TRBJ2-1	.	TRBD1	TGTGCCAGCAGACTTAGAAAGGGACAGACTTACAATGAGCAGTTCTTC	CASRLRKGQTYNEQFF
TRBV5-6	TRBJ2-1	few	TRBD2	TGTGCCAGCAGCTTGGGGGGGAGGGTGGATGAGCAGTTCTTC	CASSLGGRVDEQFF
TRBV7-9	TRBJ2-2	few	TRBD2	TGTGCCAGCTCCCGCCCAGCGGGAGGGCAACACACCGGGGAGCTGTTTTTT	CASSRPAGGQHTGELFF
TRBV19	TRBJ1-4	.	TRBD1	TGTGCCAGTGGCCACAGGGGGCAGGGAGTTGAAAAACTGTTTTTT	CASGHRGQGVEKLFF
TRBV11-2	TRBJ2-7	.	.	TGTGCCAGCAGCTTACAGACCGGGTACTACGAGCAGTACTTC	CASSLQTGYYEQYF
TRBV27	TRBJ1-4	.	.	TGTGCCAGCAGTAAGACAGGATCTGCAACTAATGAAAAACTGTTTTTT	CASSKTGSATNEKLFF
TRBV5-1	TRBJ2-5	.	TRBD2	TGCGCCAGCAGCTTGGCCAGCGCGGGAGGGCCGGAGACCCAGTACTTC	CASSLASAGGPETQYF
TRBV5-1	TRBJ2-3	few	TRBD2	TGCGCCAGCGGCCCGGGAGGGCCGGAGGATACGCAGTATTTT	CASGPGGPEDTQYF
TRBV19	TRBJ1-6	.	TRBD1	TGTGCCAGTAGTACACCGGGACAGAGAGGTTCACCCCTCCACTTT	CASSTPGQRGSPLHF
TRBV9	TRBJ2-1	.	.	TGTGCCAGCAGCCCTTCCGGGACTCAAATCTTCAATGAGCAGTTCTTC	CASSPSGTQIFNEQFF
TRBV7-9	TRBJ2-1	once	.	TGTTCCAGCAGCTTAGCGATGGGGGGTGCCCACTGGGATGAGCAGTTCTTC	CSSSLAMGGAHWDEQFF
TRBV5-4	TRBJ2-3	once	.	TGTGCCAGCAGCTTCCCAGGGAAAGTCGGCACAGATACGCAGTATTTT	CASSFPGKVGTDTQYF
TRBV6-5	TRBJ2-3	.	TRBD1	TGTGCCAGCAGTTACTTAAGGACAGGGGGCACAGATACGCAGTATTTT	CASSYLRTGGTDTQYF
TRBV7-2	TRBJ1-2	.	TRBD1	TGTGCCAGCCGAAGGACAGGGGCTAACTATGGCCACACCTTC	CASRRTGANYGHTF
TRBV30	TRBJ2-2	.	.	TGTGCCTGGAGGGGGGGTTCTAGTGGCCCCGGGGAGCTGTTTTTT	CAWRGGSSGPGELFF
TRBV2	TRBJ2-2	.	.	TGTGCCAGCAATCGGGACTTACTACCGAACACCGGGGAGCTGTTTTTT	CASNRDLLPNTGELFF
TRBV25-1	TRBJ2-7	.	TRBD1	TGTGCCAGCAGTCGGACAGGTTGGGGCTACGAGCAGTACTTC	CASSRTGWGYEQYF
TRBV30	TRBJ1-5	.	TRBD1	TGTGCCTGGAGTGTGGGTCAGGCAGGGGGGAATCAGCCCCAGCATTTT	CAWSVGQAGGNQPQHF
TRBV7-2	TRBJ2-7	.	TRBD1	TGTGCCAGCAGCACGGGACAGGGGGCGTGGGAGCAGTACTTC	CASSTGQGAWEQYF
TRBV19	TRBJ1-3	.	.	TGTGCCAGTAGTAAGGTCGGTGCAGGGGATGGAAACACCATATATTTT	CASSKVGAGDGNTIYF